These 26 T cell receptor beta chains came from one sample sequenced in a study of early T cells in non-severe SARS-CoV-2 infection. Using its own MiXCR run on the 5' RACE reads, TCRdb lists one record per CDR3 protein. The table shows about 80,000 distinct CDR3 sequences, with over 9% occurring only once. Material for sequencing was whole blood. The receptors come from an adult who was a healthcare worker with PCR-confirmed SARS-CoV-2 infection or an uninfected control (not recorded which).

This clonotype was counted many times. The gene calls are TRBV5-1 and TRBJ2-1, with 10 bases that match TRBD2. Germline CDR1 reads SGHRS; CDR2 reads YFSETQ. This CDR3 is 15 amino acids long. V shed 4 bases, J shed 3 bases, and the junction held 4 bases outside the gene matches. DNA of the CDR3: TGCGCCAGCAGCGTCACTAGCGGGATCTACAATGAGCAGTTCTTC. As protein: CASSVTSGIYNEQFF.

This clonotype was counted at least ten times. The chain has TRBV7-9 and TRBJ2-1, with 7 bases aligning to TRBD2. Germline CDR1 and CDR2: SEHNR and FQNEAQ (reference sequence). The CDR3 spans 19 residues. Unmatched junction bases numbered 21, after V lost 3 bases and J lost 7 bases. The CDR3, as DNA: TGTGCCAGCAGCTTCCTTACGGGTCCCCTTGCGGGAGTGGTTAATGAGCAGTTCTTC. This sequence encodes CASSFLTGPLAGVVNEQFF.

This clonotype was observed at least ten times. J is TRBJ2-1 and V is TRBV7-2, with TRBD2 matching over 7 bases. Looked up from germline, CDR1 is SGHTA and CDR2 is FQGNSA. This CDR3 spans 13 amino acids. V shed 2 bases and J 7 bases; nucleotides not matched to a gene: 2. CDR3 DNA sequence: TGTGCCAGCAGCTTAAGGGAGGGGAATGAGCAGTTCTTC. As protein: CASSLREGNEQFF.

The chain couples TRBV2 to TRBJ2-1, with TRBD2 identical over 9 bases. CDR1 and CDR2 from the germline V gene are SNHLY and FYNNEI. The CDR3 spans 14 residues. The ends lost 10 bases at V and 9 bases at J; junction bases unmatched: 13. CDR3 in DNA: TGTGCCACCAAGCGGGAGGCCATATCGTCTGAGCAGTTCTTC. Translation: CATKREAISSEQFF.

This clonotype was observed many times. The genes are TRBV5-5 and TRBJ1-6; D is possibly TRBD1 (6 bases). Germline CDR1 and CDR2: SGHKS and YYEKEE (reference sequence). The CDR3 has 17 amino acids. Deletions cut 1 base from V and 9 bases from J, with 20 bases between. This CDR3 reads CASSLFAGRTEGSPLHF. Written as DNA, the CDR3 is TGTGCCAGCAGCTTGTTCGCCGGACGGACAGAGGGTTCACCCCTCCACTTT.

This clonotype showed up many times. The chain couples TRBV5-4 to TRBJ2-4; D uncertain. Trimming cost V 1 base and J 0 bases, with 5 bases left between them. The CDR3 extends over 14 amino acids. Germline V CDR1 and CDR2: SGHNT, YYREEE (reference sequence). CDR3: CASSLRGAKNIQYF. DNA for the CDR3: TGTGCCAGCAGCTTGCGCGGAGCCAAAAACATTCAGTACTTC.

In regard to this clonotype: With a much larger clone just one base away, this may be a read error. V is TRBV5-4 and J is TRBJ2-1; 8 bases line up with TRBD1. The CDR3 sequence is 16 residues long. Germline lookup yields CDR1 SGHNT and CDR2 YYREEE (reference sequence). The DNA for the CDR3 is TGTGACAGCAGAGCAAGGACAGGGTCGACTCTCAATGAGCAGTTCTTC. Its protein is CDSRARTGSTLNEQFF. Using reference TRBV5-4 and TRBJ2-1 for the parts outside the CDR3, the full variable domain is ETGVTQSPTHLIKTRGQQVTLRCSSQSGHNTVSWYQQALGQGPQFIFQYYREEENGRGNFPPRFSGLQFPNYSSELNVNALELDDSALYLCDSRARTGSTLNEQFFGPGTRLTVL.

This clonotype was detected many times. V is TRBV20-1 and J is TRBJ2-5; 7 positions match TRBD2. The CDR3 totals 14 residues. With 2 bases clipped from V and 6 bases from J, the junction kept 9 bases outside the gene matches. Germline CDR1 reads DFQATT; CDR2 reads SNEGSKA (reference sequence). CDR3 DNA sequence: TGCAGTGCTAGAAGTTCGACTAGCTCAAAGACCCAGTACTTC. It encodes CSARSSTSSKTQYF.

This clonotype was found many times. The V and J genes are TRBV7-9 and TRBJ1-1; D not resolved. Germline V CDR1 and CDR2: SEHNR, FQNEAQ (reference sequence). The ends were cut back, 4 bases at V and 3 bases at J, with 6 bases in the middle. The CDR3 consists of 12 residues. Written as DNA, the CDR3 is TGTGCCAGCAGCTCGGACGACACTGAAGCTTTCTTT. It yields the protein CASSSDDTEAFF.

This rearrangement joins TRBV12-3 or TRBV12-4 to TRBJ2-4, with D hard to call. Trimming took off 2 bases at V and 9 bases at J, with 8 bases between the two ends. This CDR3 is built from 12 residues. CDR3 nucleotide sequence: TGTGCCAGCAGTTTAAGTAAGGGCATTCAGTACTTC. Its protein product is CASSLSKGIQYF.

The chain couples TRBV24-1 to TRBJ2-5, with 11 bases lining up with TRBD1. The CDR3 consists of 13 residues. The V and J ends lost 11 bases and 2 bases, in that order; junction bases with no gene match: 3. CDR1 KGHDR and CDR2 SFDVKD come from the germline V gene. CDR3 in amino acids: CAIGTGGQETQYF. In DNA form, the CDR3 reads TGTGCCATCGGGACAGGGGGACAAGAGACCCAGTACTTC.

In this sample, this clonotype turned up many times. The chain combines TRBV5-1 with TRBJ1-1; D might be TRBD1 (5 bases). Trimming cost V 4 bases and J 3 bases, with 13 bases left between them. From germline, CDR1 is SGHRS and CDR2 YFSETQ. The CDR3 covers 14 residues. CDR3 nucleotide sequence: TGCGCCAGCAGCCCGCGGGGCGGGGACACTGAAGCTTTCTTT. It codes for CASSPRGGDTEAFF.

This clonotype was observed at least ten times. This chain links TRBV29-1 with TRBJ1-2; the D is unclear. Looked up from germline, CDR1 is SQVTM and CDR2 is ANQGSEA. This CDR3 is built from 11 residues. V was cut by 5 bases and J by 8 bases, with 12 bases left in between. This CDR3 reads CSVWGSGGYTF. CDR3 bases: TGCAGCGTTTGGGGTAGCGGGGGCTACACCTTC.

This clonotype is a singleton in its sample. The chain carries TRBV3-1 and TRBJ2-2; possibly TRBD2 for D (6 bases). The V gene's germline CDR1 is LGHDT and CDR2 YNNKEL (reference sequence). The CDR3 runs 13 residues. V dropped 4 bases and J dropped 3 bases, with 6 bases sitting between them. The CDR3 nucleotides read TGTGCCAGCAGCCGGGAGGACACCGGGGAGCTGTTTTTT. It specifies CASSREDTGELFF.

This chain links TRBV29-1 with TRBJ2-1, with TRBD1 matching over 9 bases. The V gene's germline CDR1 is SQVTM and CDR2 ANQGSEA. The CDR3 covers 14 residues. The J segment lost 6 bases and the V segment lost 6 bases, leaving 9 bases of the junction unmatched. CDR3 sequence reads: CSVKRTGVSNEQFF. CDR3 nucleotides: TGCAGCGTGAAGAGGACAGGGGTAAGCAATGAGCAGTTCTTC.

Ten or more counts support this clonotype. V gene TRBV5-1 combines with J gene TRBJ1-4; 7 bases match TRBD1. With 4 bases clipped from V and 2 bases from J, the junction kept 2 bases outside the gene matches. The CDR3 spans 14 residues. Per the germline V gene, CDR1 is SGHRS and CDR2 is YFSETQ. The CDR3 coding sequence is TGCGCCAGCAGCCCAGGGGGGACTAATGAAAAACTGTTTTTT. Translation gives CASSPGGTNEKLFF.

The table lists this clonotype with a few counts. This may be a read error, as it is one base from a much larger clone. V is TRBV12-3 or TRBV12-4 and J is TRBJ2-2, with a weak D call TRBD2 (5 bases). This CDR3 has 19 amino acids. The CDR3 spells CASSSVVLGWFEHTGELLF. CDR3 sequence (DNA): TGTGCCAGCAGTTCTGTCGTTCTTGGTTGGTTCGAACACACCGGGGAGCTGCTTTTT.

This clonotype was observed a few times. V and J are TRBV12-3 or TRBV12-4 and TRBJ2-1, with no clear D. This CDR3 comprises 13 residues. Trimming removed 6 bases at V and 8 bases at J, with 14 bases between. CDR3 protein: CASSPTVGDEQFF. The CDR3 nucleotides read TGTGCCAGCAGCCCTACTGTGGGCGATGAGCAGTTCTTC.

This chain links TRBV18 with TRBJ1-1; no firm D call. Trimming removed 5 bases at V and 10 bases at J, with 17 bases between. The CDR3 length is 13 residues. Germline V gene lookup returns CDR1 KGHSH and CDR2 LQKENI. DNA of the CDR3: TGTGCCAGCTCAACAAGGACGATCTTAGGAGCTTTCTTT. Its translation is CASSTRTILGAFF.

Many counts were recorded for this clonotype. The CDR3 DNA is TGTGCCAGCGGTAAAACTAATGAAAAACTGTTTTTT. The encoded protein is CASGKTNEKLFF. The chain joins TRBV25-1 to TRBJ1-4; D gene ambiguous. CDR1 is MGHDK, CDR2 SYGVNS, per germline. The CDR3 spans 12 residues. The V and J ends lost 8 bases and 1 base respectively, with 5 bases between them. The whole variable domain, filled in from reference TRBV25-1 and TRBJ1-4, reads EADIYQTPRYLVIGTGKKITLECSQTMGHDKMYWYQQDPGMELHLIHYSYGVNSTEKGDLSSESTVSRIRTEHFPLTLESARPSHTSQYLCASGKTNEKLFFGSGTQLSVL.

This clonotype has at least ten counts. The CDR3 spells CASSPDRGGGSPLHF. CDR3 nucleotide sequence: TGTGCCAGCAGCCCTGACAGGGGAGGTGGTTCACCCCTCCACTTT. The chain couples TRBV7-2 to TRBJ1-6, with 8 bases aligning to TRBD1. The V gene end was trimmed by 5 bases and the J gene end by 9 bases; junction bases not matched to a gene: 9. The CDR3 consists of 15 residues. The germline CDR1 and CDR2 sequences are SGHTA and FQGNSA.

Ten or more counts support this clonotype. The chain links TRBV5-4 to TRBJ1-4; D is unclear. Trimming removed 4 bases at V and 6 bases at J, with 13 bases between. The CDR3 covers 14 residues. CDR1 is SGHNT, CDR2 YYREEE, per germline (reference sequence). For the CDR3, the DNA is TGTGCCAGCAGCCCATTCCCGACGGATGAAAAACTGTTTTTT. Its protein product is CASSPFPTDEKLFF.

The chain carries TRBV4-1 and TRBJ2-5; D remains unclear. The CDR3 runs to 12 residues. V lost 4 bases and J lost 0, with 3 bases in between. The V gene's germline CDR1 is MGHRA and CDR2 YSYEKL. DNA of the CDR3: TGCGCCAGCAGCCGCAACCAAGAGACCCAGTACTTC. Protein: CASSRNQETQYF.

This clonotype has a count of ten or more. The rearrangement joins TRBV7-9 to TRBJ2-5; 14 bases agree with TRBD2. V was pared by 5 bases and J by 5 bases, with 25 bases of the junction left unmatched. The length of the CDR3 is 22 residues. Per the germline V gene, CDR1 is SEHNR and CDR2 is FQNEAQ (reference sequence). The CDR3 is CASSLWDPRRRGLAGARETQYF. The CDR3 bases are TGTGCCAGCAGCCTCTGGGACCCCCGCCGGCGGGGACTAGCGGGAGCGAGGGAGACCCAGTACTTC. Complete variable domain (other parts from reference TRBV7-9 and TRBJ2-5): DTGVSQNPRHKITKRGQNVTFRCDPISEHNRLYWYRQTLGQGPEFLTYFQNEAQLEKSRLLSDRFSAERPKGSFSTLEIQRTEQGDSAMYLCASSLWDPRRRGLAGARETQYFGPGTRLLVL.

This clonotype was seen only a few times. The rearrangement links TRBV20-1 to TRBJ1-3; no definite D call. This CDR3 spans 13 amino acids. The V and J ends lost 1 base and 0 bases respectively, with 4 bases between them. Germline-derived CDR1 and CDR2 are DFQATT and SNEGSKA (reference sequence). In DNA, the CDR3 is TGCAGTGCTAGAGGCAACTCTGGAAACACCATATATTTT. Encoded protein: CSARGNSGNTIYF.

The chain carries TRBV11-2 and TRBJ2-5; 12 nucleotides match TRBD2. Germline CDR1 is SGHAT and CDR2 is FQNNGV. V was clipped by 5 bases and J by 5 bases; unmatched bases: 12. The CDR3 length is 17 residues. The CDR3 region has the DNA TGTGCCAGCAGCCAGACTAGCGGGAGTCTAACCCGGGAGACCCAGTACTTC. Its translation: CASSQTSGSLTRETQYF.